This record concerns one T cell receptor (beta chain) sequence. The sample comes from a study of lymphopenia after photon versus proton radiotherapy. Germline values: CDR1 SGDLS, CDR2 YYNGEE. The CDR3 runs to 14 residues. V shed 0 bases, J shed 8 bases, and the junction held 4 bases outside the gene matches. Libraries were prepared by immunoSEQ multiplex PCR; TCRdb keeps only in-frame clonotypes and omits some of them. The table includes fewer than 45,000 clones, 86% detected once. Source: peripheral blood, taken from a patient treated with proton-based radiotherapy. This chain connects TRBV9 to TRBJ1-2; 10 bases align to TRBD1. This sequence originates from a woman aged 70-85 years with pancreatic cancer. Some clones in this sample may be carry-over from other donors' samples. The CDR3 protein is CASSVGQGAEGYTF. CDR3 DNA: TGTGCCAGCAGCGTAGGACAGGGGGCTGAGGGCTACACCTTC.